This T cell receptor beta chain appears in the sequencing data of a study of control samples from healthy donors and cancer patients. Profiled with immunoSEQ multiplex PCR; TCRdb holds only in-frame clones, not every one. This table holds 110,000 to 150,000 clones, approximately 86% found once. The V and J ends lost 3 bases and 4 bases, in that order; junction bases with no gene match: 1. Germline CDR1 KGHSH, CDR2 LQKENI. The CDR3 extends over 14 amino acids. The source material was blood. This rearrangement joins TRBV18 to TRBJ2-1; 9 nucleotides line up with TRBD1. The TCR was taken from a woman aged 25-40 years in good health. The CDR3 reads CASSPGQGYNEQFF. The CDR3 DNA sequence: TGTGCCAGCTCACCCGGACAGGGGTACAATGAGCAGTTCTTC. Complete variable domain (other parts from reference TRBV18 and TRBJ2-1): NAGVMQNPRHLVRRRGQEARLRCSPMKGHSHVYWYRQLPEEGLKFMVYLQKENIIDESGMPKERFSAEFPKEGPSILRIQQVVRGDSAAYFCASSPGQGYNEQFFGPGTRLTVL.